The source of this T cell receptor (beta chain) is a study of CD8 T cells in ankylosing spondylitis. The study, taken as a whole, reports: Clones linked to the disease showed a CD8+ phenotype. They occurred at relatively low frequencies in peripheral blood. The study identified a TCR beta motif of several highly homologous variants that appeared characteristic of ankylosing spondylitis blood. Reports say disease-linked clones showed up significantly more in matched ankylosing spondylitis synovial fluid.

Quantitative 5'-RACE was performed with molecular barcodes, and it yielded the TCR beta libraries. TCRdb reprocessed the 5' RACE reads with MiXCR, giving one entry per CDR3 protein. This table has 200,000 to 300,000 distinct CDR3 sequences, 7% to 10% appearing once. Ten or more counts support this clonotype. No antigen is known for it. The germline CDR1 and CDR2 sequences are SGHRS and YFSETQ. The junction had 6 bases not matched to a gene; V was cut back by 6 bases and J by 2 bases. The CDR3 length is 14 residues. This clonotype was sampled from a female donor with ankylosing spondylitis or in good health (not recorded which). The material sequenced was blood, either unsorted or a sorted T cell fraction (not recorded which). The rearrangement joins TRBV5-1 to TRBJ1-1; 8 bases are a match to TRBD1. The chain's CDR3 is CASTPGQGNTEAFF. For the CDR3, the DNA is TGCGCCAGCACCCCCGGACAGGGAAACACTGAAGCTTTCTTT. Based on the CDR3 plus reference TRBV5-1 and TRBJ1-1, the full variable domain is KAGVTQTPRYLIKTRGQQVTLSCSPISGHRSVSWYQQTPGQGLQFLFEYFSETQRNKGNFPGRFSGRQFSNSRSEMNVSTLELGDSALYLCASTPGQGNTEAFFGQGTRLTVV.